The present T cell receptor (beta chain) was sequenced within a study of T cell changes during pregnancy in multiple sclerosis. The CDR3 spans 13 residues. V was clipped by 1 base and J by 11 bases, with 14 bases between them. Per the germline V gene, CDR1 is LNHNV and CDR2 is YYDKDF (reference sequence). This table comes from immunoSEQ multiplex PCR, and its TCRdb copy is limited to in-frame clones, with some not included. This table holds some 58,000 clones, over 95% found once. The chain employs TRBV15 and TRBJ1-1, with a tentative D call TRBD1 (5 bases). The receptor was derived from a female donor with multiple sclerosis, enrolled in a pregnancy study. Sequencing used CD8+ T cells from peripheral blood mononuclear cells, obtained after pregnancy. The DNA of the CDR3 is TGTGCCACCAGCAGAGGGGCGGCGGGGGATGCTTTCTTT. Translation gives CATSRGAAGDAFF.